The 14 T cell receptor beta chains below all came from one sample that was sequenced in a study of regulatory T cells in long-lasting Graves disease. Arm-PCR of CDR3 regions and iRepertoire HTBI primers were used to build TCR beta libraries. TCRdb re-analysed the multiplex PCR reads in MiXCR, keeping a single row per CDR3 protein. The table lists a few hundred thousand distinct CDR3 sequences, roughly 17% of them singletons. Time point given: newly diagnosed GD, antithyroid drugs for less than 3 months. Extracted PBMC RNA gave rise to the TCR library. These data were also reused for a study on T cells in Graves' hyperthyroidism and ophthalmopathy.

Sequenced material: peripheral blood mononuclear cells (PBMCs), taken at new diagnosis, from a patient treated with antithyroid drugs. The source of these receptors is a woman aged 18-29 years with Graves disease.

This chain joins TRBV20-1 and TRBJ1-2; TRBD1 matches at 9 bases. The CDR3 loop spans 11 amino acids. Germline assignment: CDR1 DFQATT and CDR2 SNEGSKA (reference sequence). The CDR3 loop is CSAGQGYGYTF. The CDR3 nucleotides are TGCAGCGCCGGACAGGGGTATGGCTACACCTTC.

This clonotype was found once. The J gene is TRBJ2-7, the V gene TRBV29-1, with 8 bases identical to TRBD1. The CDR3 loop spans 14 amino acids. V was clipped by 1 base and J by 2 bases; unmatched bases: 4. Germline V CDR1 and CDR2: SQVTM, ANQGSEA. The CDR3 reads CSVEGQGMTYEQYF. CDR3 bases: TGCAGCGTTGAAGGACAGGGGATGACCTACGAGCAGTACTTC.

This clonotype was seen repeatedly, ten times or more. Its ends do not fully match the called genes, so a read error is possible. This rearrangement joins TRBV5-1 to TRBJ2-3, with 9 bases identical to TRBD1. Germline V gene lookup returns CDR1 SGHRS and CDR2 YFSETQ. The CDR3 spans 16 residues. In DNA, the CDR3 is TGTGCCAGCAGCCGGAAACAGGGGGCCATCACAGATACGCAGTATTTT. It translates to CASSRKQGAITDTQYF.

The chain carries TRBV4-2 and TRBJ2-5; 11 nucleotides agree with TRBD2. V shed 1 base and J 9 bases; nucleotides not matched to a gene: 13. The CDR3 runs 17 residues. CDR1 and CDR2 from the germline V gene are LGHNA and YNFKEQ. The CDR3: CASSQGPPGLAEGAQYF. The CDR3 DNA is TGTGCCAGCAGCCAAGGTCCACCGGGACTAGCGGAGGGGGCCCAGTACTTC.

This clonotype came up a few times. The chain combines TRBV7-2 with TRBJ2-5; no firm D call. This CDR3 is 12 amino acids long. Looked up from germline, CDR1 is SGHTA and CDR2 is FQGNSA. The V and J ends lost 1 base and 9 bases respectively, with 9 bases between them. CDR3 bases: TGTGCCAGCAGCTTAGTTCCTGGGCCCCAGTACTTC. It encodes CASSLVPGPQYF.

There are many counts of this clonotype. The chain recombines TRBV14 with TRBJ1-1, with D possibly TRBD1 on 5 matching bases. V was cut by 3 bases and J by 4 bases, with 18 bases left in between. The CDR3 loop spans 16 amino acids. Germline V CDR1 and CDR2: SGHDN, FVKESK. CDR3 DNA: TGTGCCAGCAGCCATTTTCGCCCGACAGCGCTCACTGAAGCTTTCTTT. It encodes CASSHFRPTALTEAFF.

The chain employs TRBV14 and TRBJ1-5; tentatively, D is TRBD1 (5 bases). Trimming left V 2 bases short and J 6 bases short, with 11 bases between. CDR1 is SGHDN and CDR2 is FVKESK in the germline V gene. The CDR3 totals 14 residues. CDR3 sequence: CASSQPGWGQPQHF. As DNA, the CDR3 is TGTGCCAGCAGCCAACCAGGGTGGGGTCAGCCCCAGCATTTT. The variable domain in full, with the rest retrieved from reference TRBV14 and TRBJ1-5, is EAGVTQFPSHSVIEKGQTVTLRCDPISGHDNLYWYRRVMGKEIKFLLHFVKESKQDESGMPNNRFLAERTGGTYSTLKVQPAELEDSGVYFCASSQPGWGQPQHFGDGTRLSIL.

The chain recombines TRBV28 with TRBJ1-6, with no clear D. The CDR3 loop spans 17 amino acids. Trimming took 2 bases from V and 0 from J, leaving 11 bases between them. The V gene's germline CDR1 is MDHEN and CDR2 SYDVKM. Here the CDR3 reads CASSLEKESSYNSPLHF. The CDR3 nucleotides read TGTGCCAGCAGTTTAGAGAAGGAGAGCTCCTATAATTCACCCCTCCACTTT.

This clonotype was seen repeatedly, ten times or more. This chain uses TRBV6-5 with TRBJ2-3; TRBD2 is a possible D gene (6 bases). Deletions cut 4 bases from V and 3 bases from J, with 11 bases between. CDR1 is MNHEY and CDR2 is SVGAGI in the germline V gene. There are 14 residues in the CDR3. CDR3 sequence (DNA): TGTGCCAGCAGTTCGTGGGAGGAGACAGATACGCAGTATTTT. This translates into CASSSWEETDTQYF.

This clonotype was observed at least ten times. J is TRBJ2-3 and V is TRBV20-1; TRBD2 matches at 12 bases. V lost 4 bases, J lost 4 bases, and 3 bases stayed unmatched. The CDR3 length is 14 residues. From germline, CDR1 is DFQATT and CDR2 SNEGSKA (reference sequence). For the CDR3, the DNA is TGCAGTGCTAATCGACTAGCGGGAGCAGATACGCAGTATTTT. Encoded protein: CSANRLAGADTQYF.

This clonotype was picked up many times. The V and J genes are TRBV24-1 and TRBJ2-1; the match to TRBD2 covers 9 bases. Per germline, CDR1 KGHDR and CDR2 SFDVKD. Trimming at V came to 3 bases and at J to 7 bases, leaving 9 bases not matched to a gene. The CDR3 consists of 16 residues. CDR3 in amino acids: CATSDILAGEGNEQFF. The CDR3 nucleotides read TGTGCCACCAGTGATATATTAGCGGGAGAGGGGAATGAGCAGTTCTTC.

With regard to this clonotype: A much larger clone sits a single nucleotide away, making a read error possible. The gene calls are TRBV2 and TRBJ2-1, with D possibly being TRBD1 (6 bases). V was cut by 6 bases and J by 10 bases, with 25 bases left in between. Germline values: CDR1 SNHLY, CDR2 FYNNEI. The CDR3 consists of 16 residues. The CDR3 nucleotides read TGTGCCAGCAGCGCCGAGGGGACAAATTCTTTGGGAGAGCAGTTCTTC. Translating gives CASSAEGTNSLGEQFF.

In its sample, this clonotype was seen a few times. The chain combines TRBV18 with TRBJ1-5; possible D gene TRBD1, 5 bases. Germline V gene lookup returns CDR1 KGHSH and CDR2 LQKENI. This CDR3 has 16 residues. Trimming took 3 bases from V and 0 from J, leaving 12 bases between them. The CDR3 region is CASSPSRDSSNQPQHF. As DNA, the CDR3 is TGTGCCAGCTCACCCTCCCGGGACTCTAGCAATCAGCCCCAGCATTTT.

V usage is TRBV12-3 or TRBV12-4 and J usage is TRBJ1-2, with 8 bases matching TRBD1. V was pared by 0 bases and J by 8 bases, with 14 bases of the junction left unmatched. The CDR3 extends over 17 amino acids. The CDR3 nucleotides are TGTGCCAGCAGTTTAGCCCTAAACAGGGGGGGGGTGATAGGCTACACCTTC. The encoded protein is CASSLALNRGGVIGYTF.